The TCR beta chain described here comes from a study of T cell responses to AZD1222 COVID-19 vaccine. Across the whole study: Second-dose schedules of about 4 or about 12 weeks were combined.

On this clone: Its antigen is not identified.

Germline V CDR1 and CDR2: LNHNV, YYDKDF (reference sequence). V lost 0 bases to trimming and J lost 3 bases; unmatched junction nucleotides: 7. The CDR3 loop spans 16 amino acids. Overall study results and limits: Distributed over spike, vaccine-associated CD4 TCRs predominated at 160-218 and 743-854. Repertoires were obtained solely post-peak T cell response. Only 6 or 7 AZD1222 recipients tested seropositive at baseline.

TCRdb's table, derived via immunoSEQ multiplex PCR, lists solely in-frame clones and lacks some. In the table there are under 150,000 clones, 85% to 95% of which are singletons. The sequence came from an adult in good health. Sample: peripheral blood, taken on day 0 of AZD1222 vaccination. The J gene is TRBJ2-7, the V gene TRBV15; 8 bases agree with TRBD2. CDR3 coding DNA: TGTGCCACCAGCAGAGATCGGGCTAGCGGGCGCTACGAGCAGTACTTC. It yields the protein CATSRDRASGRYEQYF.